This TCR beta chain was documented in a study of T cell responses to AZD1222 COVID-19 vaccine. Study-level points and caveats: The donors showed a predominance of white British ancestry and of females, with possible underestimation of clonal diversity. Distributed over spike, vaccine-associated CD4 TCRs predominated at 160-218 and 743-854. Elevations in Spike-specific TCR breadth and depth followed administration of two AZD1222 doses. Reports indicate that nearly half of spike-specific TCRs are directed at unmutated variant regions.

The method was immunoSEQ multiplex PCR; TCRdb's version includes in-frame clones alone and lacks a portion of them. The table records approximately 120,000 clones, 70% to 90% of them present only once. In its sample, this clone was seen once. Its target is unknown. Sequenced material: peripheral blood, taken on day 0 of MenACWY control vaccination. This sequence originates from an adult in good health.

CDR3 in DNA: TGCGCCAGCAGCCTGGGACAGATCAACACTGAAGCTTTCTTT. Encoded protein: CASSLGQINTEAFF. The V gene is TRBV4-3, the J gene TRBJ1-1, with 7 bases aligning to TRBD1. The CDR3 consists of 14 residues. The germline V gene has CDR1 LGHNA and CDR2 YSLEER. Unmatched junction bases numbered 4, after V lost 4 bases and J lost 2 bases.